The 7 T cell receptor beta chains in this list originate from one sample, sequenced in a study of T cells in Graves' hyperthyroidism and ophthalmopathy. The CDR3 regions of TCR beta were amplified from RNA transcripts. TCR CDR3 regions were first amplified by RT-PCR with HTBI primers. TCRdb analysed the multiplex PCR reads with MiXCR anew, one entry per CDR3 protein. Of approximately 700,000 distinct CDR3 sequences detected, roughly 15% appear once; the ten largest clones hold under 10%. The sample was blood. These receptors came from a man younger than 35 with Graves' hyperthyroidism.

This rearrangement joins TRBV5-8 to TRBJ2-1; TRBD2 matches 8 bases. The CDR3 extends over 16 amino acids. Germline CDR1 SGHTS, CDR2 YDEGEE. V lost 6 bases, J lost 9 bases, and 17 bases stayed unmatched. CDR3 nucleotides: TGTGCCAGCACTAAAACGGCGGGAGGTTTACGTAGTGAGCAGTTCTTC. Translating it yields CASTKTAGGLRSEQFF.

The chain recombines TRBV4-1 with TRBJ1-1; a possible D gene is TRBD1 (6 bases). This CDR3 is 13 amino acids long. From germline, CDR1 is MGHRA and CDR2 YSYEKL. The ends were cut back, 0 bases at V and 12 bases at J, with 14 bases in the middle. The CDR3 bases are TGCGCCAGCAGCCAAGAAGCCTCAGGGACAACTTTCTTT. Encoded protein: CASSQEASGTTFF.

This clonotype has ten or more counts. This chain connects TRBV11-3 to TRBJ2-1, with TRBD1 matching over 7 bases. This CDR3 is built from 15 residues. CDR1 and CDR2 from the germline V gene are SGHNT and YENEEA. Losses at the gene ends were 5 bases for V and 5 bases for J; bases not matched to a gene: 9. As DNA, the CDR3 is TGTGCCAGCAGCCCTATCGGGACAGTCCACAATGAGCAGTTCTTC. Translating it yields CASSPIGTVHNEQFF.

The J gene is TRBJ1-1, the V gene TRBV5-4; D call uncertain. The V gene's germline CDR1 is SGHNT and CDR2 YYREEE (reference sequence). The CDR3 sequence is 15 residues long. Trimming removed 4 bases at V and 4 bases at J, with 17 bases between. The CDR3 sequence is CASSHPEGPSTEAFF. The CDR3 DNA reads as TGTGCCAGCAGCCACCCCGAGGGCCCCAGCACTGAAGCTTTCTTT.

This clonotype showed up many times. CDR3 amino acids: CSANGGREGSKNIQYF. The CDR3 bases are TGCAGTGCTAATGGAGGGCGGGAGGGTTCCAAAAACATTCAGTACTTC. This rearrangement joins TRBV20-1 to TRBJ2-4, with 9 bases that match TRBD2. This CDR3 is built from 16 residues. The V gene end was trimmed by 4 bases and the J gene end by 2 bases; junction bases not matched to a gene: 9. Per the germline V gene, CDR1 is DFQATT and CDR2 is SNEGSKA (reference sequence).

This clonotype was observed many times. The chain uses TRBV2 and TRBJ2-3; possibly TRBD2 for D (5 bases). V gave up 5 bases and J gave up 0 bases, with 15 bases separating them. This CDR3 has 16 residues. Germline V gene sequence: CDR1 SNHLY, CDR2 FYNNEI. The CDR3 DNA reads TGTGCCAGCAGTACCCCGGAGAGGGCTAGCACAGATACGCAGTATTTT. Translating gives CASSTPERASTDTQYF.

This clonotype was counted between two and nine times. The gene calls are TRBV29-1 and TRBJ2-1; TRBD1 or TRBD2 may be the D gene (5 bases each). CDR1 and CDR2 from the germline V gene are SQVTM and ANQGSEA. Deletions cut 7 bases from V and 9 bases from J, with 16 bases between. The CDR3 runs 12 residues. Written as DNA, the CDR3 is TGCAGCGGGGGGTCACGTGGGGGTGAGCAGTTCTTC. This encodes CSGGSRGGEQFF.